This T cell receptor (beta chain) was documented in a study of regulatory T cells in long-lasting Graves disease. General study findings and limits: Analysis covered peripheral blood alone, not thyroid tissue. When disease was persistent, TRBV28, TRBJ1-2 and TRBJ2-5 were the favored segments.

The CDR3 totals 17 residues. Looked up from germline, CDR1 is SGHVS and CDR2 is FQNEAQ. J gave up 9 bases and V 2 bases, and 13 bases lay outside the gene matches. Library construction for TCR beta used iRepertoire HTBI primers and Arm-PCR of CDR3 regions. TCRdb re-called the multiplex PCR reads through MiXCR, storing one row per CDR3 protein. The sample gives 350,000 to 550,000 distinct CDR3 sequences, approximately 15% of which show up once; approximately 15% is in the top ten. This clonotype was found a few times. Antigen: not known. Time point in this sample: newly diagnosed GD, antithyroid drugs for less than 3 months. Extracted RNA from PBMCs served as the source of the TCR library. The data were also submitted as part of a second study, on T cells in Graves' hyperthyroidism and ophthalmopathy.

The chain links TRBV7-8 to TRBJ1-6, with 7 bases lining up with TRBD1. This receptor was taken from a woman aged 25 to 39 with Graves disease. The sample was peripheral blood mononuclear cells (PBMCs), taken at new diagnosis, from a patient treated with antithyroid drugs. The CDR3 is CASSLKGTALGASPLHF. The CDR3 nucleotides read TGTGCCAGCAGCTTAAAAGGGACAGCCTTAGGCGCTTCACCCCTCCACTTT.